Listed here is a single TCR beta chain. Trimming pared 1 base from V and 2 bases from J, leaving 8 bases between. CDR3 length equals 14 residues. Germline values: CDR1 SGHTA, CDR2 FQGNSA. The data derive from a study of CD8 T cells in Susac syndrome. Random hexamers were used to reverse transcribe 0.5 to 1 ug of RNA. The immunoSEQ assay covered 54 Vbeta and 13 Jbeta segments for CDR3. TCRdb analysed the immunoSEQ multiplex PCR reads with MiXCR anew, one entry per CDR3 protein. This repertoire shows 300,000 or so distinct CDR3 sequences, just over 90% found once; its top ten account for 0.065%. The chain is built from TRBV7-2 and TRBJ2-5, with no clear D. The clonotype was recovered from a human donor with multiple sclerosis. Sequenced material: CD4+ T cells from PBMCs. For the CDR3, the DNA is TGTGCCAGCAGCTTAGGGCGCGAACAAGAGACCCAGTACTTC. Its protein product is CASSLGREQETQYF.